This T cell receptor beta chain was captured by sequencing in a study of cytotoxic CD8 clonotypes in ibrutinib-treated CLL. For the study at large: Over 9 relapsed/refractory, around 14 treatment-naive; 17 IGHV unmutated. Whole-study results and caveats: Sample timing was unmatched between remission and later-progressing patients; lymph nodes unstudied.

Worth noting for this clone: Its antigen remains unidentified.

V gave up 1 base and J gave up 2 bases, with 14 bases separating them. Germline CDR1 is SGHDN and CDR2 is FVKESK. This CDR3 comprises 17 residues. Investigators sought sequencing depths of between 1 in 200,000 and 1 in 1 million T cells. The repertoire was sequenced with immunoSEQ multiplex PCR; TCRdb's copy has only in-frame clones and lacks some. Seen here are 75,000 to 90,000 clones, roughly 85% observed once, and the top ten hold about 36%. The chain carries TRBV14 and TRBJ1-4; the D gene is possibly TRBD1 (5 bases). This clonotype was obtained from a human donor with chronic lymphocytic leukemia. The starting material was PBMCs, obtained after 24 months of ibrutinib treatment. CDR3 region: CASSQVRGSFTNEKLFF. The CDR3 bases are TGTGCCAGCAGCCAAGTCCGGGGGTCGTTCACTAATGAAAAACTGTTTTTT.